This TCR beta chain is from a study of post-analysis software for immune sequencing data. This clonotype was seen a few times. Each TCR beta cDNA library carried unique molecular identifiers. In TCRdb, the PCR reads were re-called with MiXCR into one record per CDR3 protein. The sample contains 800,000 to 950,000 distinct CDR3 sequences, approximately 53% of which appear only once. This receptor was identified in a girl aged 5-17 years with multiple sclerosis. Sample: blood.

The DNA for the CDR3 is TGTGCCATCAGTGAGTCGGGGTCCTACGAGCAGTACTTC. This gives the protein CAISESGSYEQYF. The chain has TRBV10-3 and TRBJ2-7; no clear D gene. In germline, CDR1 is ENHRY, CDR2 SYGVKD. V dropped 0 bases and J dropped 1 base, with 4 bases sitting between them. This CDR3 comprises 13 residues.